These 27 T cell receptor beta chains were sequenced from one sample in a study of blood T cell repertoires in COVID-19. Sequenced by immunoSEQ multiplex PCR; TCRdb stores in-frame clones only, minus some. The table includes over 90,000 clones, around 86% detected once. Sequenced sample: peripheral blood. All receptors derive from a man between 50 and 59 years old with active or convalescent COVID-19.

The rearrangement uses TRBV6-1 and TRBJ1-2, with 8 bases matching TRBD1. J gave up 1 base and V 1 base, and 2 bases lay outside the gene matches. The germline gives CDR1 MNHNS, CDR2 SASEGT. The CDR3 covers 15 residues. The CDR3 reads CASSEGTGLNYGYTF. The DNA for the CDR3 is TGTGCCAGCAGTGAAGGGACAGGGCTTAACTATGGCTACACCTTC.

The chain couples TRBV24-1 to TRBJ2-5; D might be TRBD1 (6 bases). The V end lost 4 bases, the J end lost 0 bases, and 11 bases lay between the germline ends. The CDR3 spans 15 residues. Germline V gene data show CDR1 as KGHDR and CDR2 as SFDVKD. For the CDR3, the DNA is TGTGCCACCAGTGACTCCGGGACAAACCAAGAGACCCAGTACTTC. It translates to CATSDSGTNQETQYF.

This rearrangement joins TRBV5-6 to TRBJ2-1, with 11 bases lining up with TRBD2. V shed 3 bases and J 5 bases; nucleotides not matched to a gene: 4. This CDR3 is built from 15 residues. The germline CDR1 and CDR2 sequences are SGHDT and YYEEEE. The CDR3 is CASSSGTSGHNEQFF. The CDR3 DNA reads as TGTGCCAGCAGCTCCGGGACTAGCGGCCACAATGAGCAGTTCTTC.

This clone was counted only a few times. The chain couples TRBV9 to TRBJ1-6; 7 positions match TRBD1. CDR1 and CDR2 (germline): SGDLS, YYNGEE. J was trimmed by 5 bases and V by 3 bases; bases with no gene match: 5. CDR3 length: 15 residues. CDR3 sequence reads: CASSAPGTDNSPLHF. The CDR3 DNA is TGTGCCAGCAGCGCCCCCGGGACAGATAATTCACCCCTCCACTTT.

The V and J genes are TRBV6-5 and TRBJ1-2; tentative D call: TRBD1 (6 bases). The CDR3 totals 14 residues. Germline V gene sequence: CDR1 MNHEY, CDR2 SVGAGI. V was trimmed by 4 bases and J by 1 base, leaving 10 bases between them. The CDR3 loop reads CASSFRQVNYGYTF. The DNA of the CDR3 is TGTGCCAGCAGTTTTAGACAGGTTAACTATGGCTACACCTTC.

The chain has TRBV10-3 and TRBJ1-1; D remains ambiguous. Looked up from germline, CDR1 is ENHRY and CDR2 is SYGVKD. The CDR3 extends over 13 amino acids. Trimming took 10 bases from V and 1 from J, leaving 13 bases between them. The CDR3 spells CASRRPENTEAFF. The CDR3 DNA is TGTGCCAGCCGGCGGCCGGAGAACACTGAAGCTTTCTTT.

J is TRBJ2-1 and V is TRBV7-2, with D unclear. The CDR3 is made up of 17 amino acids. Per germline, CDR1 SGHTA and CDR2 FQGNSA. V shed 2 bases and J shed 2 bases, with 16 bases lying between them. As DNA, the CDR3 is TGTGCCAGCAGCTTATTAGGTGGGCTGGCCGCCTACAATGAGCAGTTCTTC. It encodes CASSLLGGLAAYNEQFF.

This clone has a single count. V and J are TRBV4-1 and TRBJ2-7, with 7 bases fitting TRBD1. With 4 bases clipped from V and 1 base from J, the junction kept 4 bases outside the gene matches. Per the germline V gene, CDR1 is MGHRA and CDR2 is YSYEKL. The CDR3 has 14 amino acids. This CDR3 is CASSRDSLSYEQYF. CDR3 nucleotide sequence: TGCGCCAGCAGCCGGGACAGCTTATCCTACGAGCAGTACTTC.

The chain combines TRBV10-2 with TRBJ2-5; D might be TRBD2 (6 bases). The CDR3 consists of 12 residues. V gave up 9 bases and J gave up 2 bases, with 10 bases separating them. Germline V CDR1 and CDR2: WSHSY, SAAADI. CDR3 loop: CASGAGQETQYF. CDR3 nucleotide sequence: TGCGCCAGTGGGGCGGGGCAAGAGACCCAGTACTTC.

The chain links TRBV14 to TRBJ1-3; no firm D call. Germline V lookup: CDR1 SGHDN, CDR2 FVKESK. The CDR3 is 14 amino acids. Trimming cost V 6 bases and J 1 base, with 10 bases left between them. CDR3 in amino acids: CASRLGGSGNTIYF. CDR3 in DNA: TGTGCCAGCAGACTCGGAGGTTCTGGAAACACCATATATTTT.

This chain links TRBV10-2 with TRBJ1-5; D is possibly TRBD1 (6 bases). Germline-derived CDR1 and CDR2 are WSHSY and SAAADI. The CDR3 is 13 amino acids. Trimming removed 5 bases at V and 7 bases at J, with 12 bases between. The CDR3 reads CASSSQGRQPQHF. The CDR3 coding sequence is TGCGCCAGCAGTTCACAGGGAAGGCAGCCCCAGCATTTT.

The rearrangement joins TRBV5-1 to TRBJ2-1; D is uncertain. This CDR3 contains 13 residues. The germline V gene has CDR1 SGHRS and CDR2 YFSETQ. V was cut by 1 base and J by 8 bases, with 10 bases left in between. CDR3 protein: CASSLPVNDEQFF. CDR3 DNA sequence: TGCGCCAGCAGCTTGCCAGTGAACGATGAGCAGTTCTTC.

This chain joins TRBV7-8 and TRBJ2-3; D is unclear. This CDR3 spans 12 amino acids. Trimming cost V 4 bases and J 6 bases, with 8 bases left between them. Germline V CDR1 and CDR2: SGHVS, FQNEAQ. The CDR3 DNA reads TGTGCCAGCAGCTCCAACGGGGATACGCAGTATTTT. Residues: CASSSNGDTQYF.

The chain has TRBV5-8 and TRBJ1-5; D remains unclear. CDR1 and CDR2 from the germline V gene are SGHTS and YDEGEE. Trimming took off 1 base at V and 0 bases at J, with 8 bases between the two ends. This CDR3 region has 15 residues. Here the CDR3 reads CASSLRVVSNQPQHF. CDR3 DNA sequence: TGTGCCAGCAGCTTGCGGGTAGTTAGCAATCAGCCCCAGCATTTT.

The CDR3 sequence is CASSYSEGVSNQPQHF. The CDR3, as DNA: TGTGCCAGCAGTTACTCGGAAGGGGTCAGCAATCAGCCCCAGCATTTT. V and J are TRBV6-2 or TRBV6-3 and TRBJ1-5; weak D call: TRBD1 (5 bases). V gave up 0 bases and J gave up 1 base, with 10 bases separating them. Germline values: CDR1 MNHEY, CDR2 SVGEGT. The CDR3 length is 16 residues.

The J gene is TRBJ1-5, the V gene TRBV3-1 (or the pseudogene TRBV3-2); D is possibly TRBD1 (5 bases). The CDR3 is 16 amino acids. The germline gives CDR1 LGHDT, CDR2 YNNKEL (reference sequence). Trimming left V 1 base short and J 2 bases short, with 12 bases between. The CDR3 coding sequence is TGTGCCAGCAGCCAAGGTGGGACTACACGCAATCAGCCCCAGCATTTT. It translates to CASSQGGTTRNQPQHF.

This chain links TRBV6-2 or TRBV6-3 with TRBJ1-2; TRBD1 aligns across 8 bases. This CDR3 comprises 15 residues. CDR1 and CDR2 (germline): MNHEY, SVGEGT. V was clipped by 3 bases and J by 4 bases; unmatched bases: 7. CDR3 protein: CASSYSQGALYGYTF. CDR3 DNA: TGTGCCAGCAGTTATTCGCAGGGGGCTCTCTATGGCTACACCTTC.

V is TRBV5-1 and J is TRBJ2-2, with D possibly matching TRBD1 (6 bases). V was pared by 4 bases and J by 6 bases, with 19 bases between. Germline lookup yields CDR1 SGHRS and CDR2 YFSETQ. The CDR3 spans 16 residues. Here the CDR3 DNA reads TGCGCCAGCAGCAGCCAGGGACAAGGGGCGGCCGGGGAGCTGTTTTTT. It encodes CASSSQGQGAAGELFF.

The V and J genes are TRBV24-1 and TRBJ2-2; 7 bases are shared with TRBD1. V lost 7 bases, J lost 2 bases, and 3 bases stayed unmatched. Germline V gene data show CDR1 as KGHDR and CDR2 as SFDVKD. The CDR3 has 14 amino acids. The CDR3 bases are TGTGCCACCAGCGGGACAGCTAACACCGGGGAGCTGTTTTTT. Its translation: CATSGTANTGELFF.

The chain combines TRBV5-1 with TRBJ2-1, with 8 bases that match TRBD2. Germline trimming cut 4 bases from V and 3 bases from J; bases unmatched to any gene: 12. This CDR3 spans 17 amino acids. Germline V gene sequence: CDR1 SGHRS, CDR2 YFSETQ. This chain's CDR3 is CASSRGVSGGFYNEQFF. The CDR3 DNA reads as TGCGCCAGCAGCCGCGGGGTTTCGGGGGGGTTCTACAATGAGCAGTTCTTC.

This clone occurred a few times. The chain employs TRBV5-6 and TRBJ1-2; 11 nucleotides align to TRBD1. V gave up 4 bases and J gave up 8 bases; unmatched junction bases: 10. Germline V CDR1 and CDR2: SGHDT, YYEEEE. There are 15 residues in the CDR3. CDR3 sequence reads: CASSTAGTGGAGYTF. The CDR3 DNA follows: TGTGCCAGCAGCACCGCCGGGACAGGGGGTGCGGGCTACACCTTC.

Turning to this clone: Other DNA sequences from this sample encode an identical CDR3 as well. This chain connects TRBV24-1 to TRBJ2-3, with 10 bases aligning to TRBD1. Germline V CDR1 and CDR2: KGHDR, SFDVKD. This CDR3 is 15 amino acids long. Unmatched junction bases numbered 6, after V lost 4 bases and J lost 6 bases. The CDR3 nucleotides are TGTGCCACCAGTGACCTGGGACAGGGGACGGATACGCAGTATTTT. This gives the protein CATSDLGQGTDTQYF.

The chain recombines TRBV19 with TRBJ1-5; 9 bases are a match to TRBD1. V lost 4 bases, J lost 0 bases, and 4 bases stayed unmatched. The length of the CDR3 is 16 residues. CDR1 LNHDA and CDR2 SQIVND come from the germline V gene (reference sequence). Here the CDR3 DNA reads TGTGCCAGTAGTACGGGGACAGGGAGTAGCAATCAGCCCCAGCATTTT. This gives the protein CASSTGTGSSNQPQHF.

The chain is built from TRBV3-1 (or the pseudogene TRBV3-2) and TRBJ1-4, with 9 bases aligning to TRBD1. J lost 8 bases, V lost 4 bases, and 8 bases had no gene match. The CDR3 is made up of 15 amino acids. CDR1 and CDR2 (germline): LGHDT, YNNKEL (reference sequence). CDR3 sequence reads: CASSLTGTGNEKLFF. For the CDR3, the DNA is TGTGCCAGCAGCCTAACCGGGACAGGGAACGAAAAACTGTTTTTT.

CDR3 region: CASSLALEGLDTQYF. CDR3 bases: TGCGCCAGCAGCTTGGCCCTTGAGGGCTTAGATACGCAGTATTTT. The chain has TRBV5-1 and TRBJ2-3; perhaps TRBD2 as D (5 bases). This CDR3 spans 15 amino acids. V lost 0 bases and J lost 5, with 13 bases in between. Per germline, CDR1 SGHRS and CDR2 YFSETQ.

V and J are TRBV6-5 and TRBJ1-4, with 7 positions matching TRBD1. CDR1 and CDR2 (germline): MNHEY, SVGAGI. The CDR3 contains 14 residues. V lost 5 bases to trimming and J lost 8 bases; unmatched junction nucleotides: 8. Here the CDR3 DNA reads TGTGCCAGCAGTCCGACAGGGTTTCGCGAAAAACTGTTTTTT. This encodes CASSPTGFREKLFF.

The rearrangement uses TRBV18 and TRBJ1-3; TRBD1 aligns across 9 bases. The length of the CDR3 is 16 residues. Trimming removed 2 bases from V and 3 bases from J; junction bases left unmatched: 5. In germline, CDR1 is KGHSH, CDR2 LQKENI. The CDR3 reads CASSPGTGIGGNTIYF. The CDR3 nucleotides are TGTGCCAGCTCACCAGGGACAGGGATAGGTGGAAACACCATATATTTT. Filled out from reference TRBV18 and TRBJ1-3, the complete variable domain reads NAGVMQNPRHLVRRRGQEARLRCSPMKGHSHVYWYRQLPEEGLKFMVYLQKENIIDESGMPKERFSAEFPKEGPSILRIQQVVRGDSAAYFCASSPGTGIGGNTIYFGEGSWLTVV.